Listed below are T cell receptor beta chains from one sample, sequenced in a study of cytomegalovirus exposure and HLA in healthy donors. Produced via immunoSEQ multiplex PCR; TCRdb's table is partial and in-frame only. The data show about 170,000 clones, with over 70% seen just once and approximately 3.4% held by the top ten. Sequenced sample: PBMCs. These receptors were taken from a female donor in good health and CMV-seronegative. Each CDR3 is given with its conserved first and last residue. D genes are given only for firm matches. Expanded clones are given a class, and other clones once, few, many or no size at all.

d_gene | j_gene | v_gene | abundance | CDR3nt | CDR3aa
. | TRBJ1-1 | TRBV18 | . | TGTGCCAGCTCCCAAGAGGCTCGGGACACTGAAGCTTTCTTT | CASSQEARDTEAFF
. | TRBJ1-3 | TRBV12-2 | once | TGTGCAAGTCGCTTAGGGTCAGAGAGACAGGGGAACTCTGGAAACACCATATATTTT | CASRLGSERQGNSGNTIYF
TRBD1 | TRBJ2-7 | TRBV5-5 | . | TGTGCCAGCAGCTTGATGACAGGGGTTTTTTCCGAGCAGTACTTC | CASSLMTGVFSEQYF
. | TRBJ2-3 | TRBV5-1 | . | TGCGCCAGCAGCCGACAGGTTCTCACAGATACGCAGTATTTT | CASSRQVLTDTQYF
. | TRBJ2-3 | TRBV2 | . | TGTGCCAGCAGAGTCGGGTACGGCACAGATACGCAGTATTTT | CASRVGYGTDTQYF
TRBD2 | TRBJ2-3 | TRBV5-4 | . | TGTGCCAGCAGCTTAGCGGGGCGCACAGATACGCAGTATTTT | CASSLAGRTDTQYF
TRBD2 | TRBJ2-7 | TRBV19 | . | TGTGCCAGTAGTCATGGGAGGGGTGAGTACGAGCAGTACTTC | CASSHGRGEYEQYF
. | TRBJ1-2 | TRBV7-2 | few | TGTGCCAGCAGCTTGGGGGCTTCTAACTATGGCTACACCTTC | CASSLGASNYGYTF
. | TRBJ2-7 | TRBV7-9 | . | TGTGCCAGCAGCTTAGCTGGGGCAGGATACGAGCAGTACTTC | CASSLAGAGYEQYF
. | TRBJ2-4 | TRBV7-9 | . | TGTGCCAGCAGTCAGGGGTCCAAAAACATTCAGTACTTC | CASSQGSKNIQYF
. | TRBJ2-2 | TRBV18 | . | TGTGCCAGCTCACCCCTAGACACCGGGGAGCTGTTTTTT | CASSPLDTGELFF
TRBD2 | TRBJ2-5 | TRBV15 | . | TGTGCCACCAGAGGGACTAGCGGGGGCCAAGAGACCCAGTACTTC | CATRGTSGGQETQYF
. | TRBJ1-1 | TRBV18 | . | TGTGCCAGCTCCCAGACACAGAATACTAGGACTGAAGCTTTCTTT | CASSQTQNTRTEAFF
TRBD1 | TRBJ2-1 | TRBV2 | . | TGTGCCAGCAGCGTGGGACAGGCCTCCTACAATGAGCAGTTCTTC | CASSVGQASYNEQFF
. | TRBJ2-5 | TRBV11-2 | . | TGTGCCAGCAGCTTAGCTAGCATGGGAAAGACCCAGTACTTC | CASSLASMGKTQYF
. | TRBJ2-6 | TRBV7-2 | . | TGTGCCAGCAGCTTAGGGACAGGGAGGGCTGCTGGGGCCAACGTCCTGACTTTC | CASSLGTGRAAGANVLTF
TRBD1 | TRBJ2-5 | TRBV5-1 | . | TGCGCCAGCAGCCAGGAGAGGGGGCCAGAGACCCAGTACTTC | CASSQERGPETQYF
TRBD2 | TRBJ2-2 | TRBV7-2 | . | TGTGCCAGCAGCTTTACTTCCGGGAGGGGGAACACCGGGGAGCTGTTTTTT | CASSFTSGRGNTGELFF
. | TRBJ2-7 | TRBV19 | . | TGTGCCAGTAGTTATGAGCGGTTGGGCTACGAGCAGTACTTC | CASSYERLGYEQYF
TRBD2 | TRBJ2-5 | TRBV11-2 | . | TGTGCCAGCAGGAGGCTAGCGGGGGGGTTGGAGACCCAGTACTTC | CASRRLAGGLETQYF
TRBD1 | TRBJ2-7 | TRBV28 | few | TGTGCCAGCAGTTCCCGGACAGGCGGTAACTACGAGCAGTACTTC | CASSSRTGGNYEQYF
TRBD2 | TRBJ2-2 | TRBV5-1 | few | TGCGCCAGCAGCTACGGACTAGCGGGGAGCACCGGGGAGCTGTTTTTT | CASSYGLAGSTGELFF
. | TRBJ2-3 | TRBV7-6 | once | TGTGCCAGCAGCTTAAGGGGGGCGGGAGACCGAACAGATACGCAGTATTTT | CASSLRGAGDRTDTQYF
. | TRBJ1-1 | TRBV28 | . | TGTGCCAGCACCCCCTTAATGAACACTGAAGCTTTCTTT | CASTPLMNTEAFF
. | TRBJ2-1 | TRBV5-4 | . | TGTGCCAGCAGCGGCCGGGGTGAGCAGTTCTTC | CASSGRGEQFF
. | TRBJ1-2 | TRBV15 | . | TGTGCCACCAGCAGGAGCGCGGCCTATGGCTACACCTTC | CATSRSAAYGYTF
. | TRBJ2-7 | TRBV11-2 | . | TGTGCCAGCAGCTTAGCAGTGTCAGGCACTTCCTACGAGCAGTACTTC | CASSLAVSGTSYEQYF
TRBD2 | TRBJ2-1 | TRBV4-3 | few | TGCGCCAGCAGCCAAGCCGGGGGGAATGAGCAGTTCTTC | CASSQAGGNEQFF
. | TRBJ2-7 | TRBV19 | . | TGTGCCAGTAGTATGGGCAGCTTCTCCTCCTACGAGCAGTACTTC | CASSMGSFSSYEQYF
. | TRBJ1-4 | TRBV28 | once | TGTGCCAGCAGGCCCCTCGCGGAGTCTGCAACTAATGAAAAACTGTTTTTT | CASRPLAESATNEKLFF
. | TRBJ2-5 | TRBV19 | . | TGTGCCAGTACGCAAGGAGGAGAGCCCCAAGAGACCCAGTACTTC | CASTQGGEPQETQYF
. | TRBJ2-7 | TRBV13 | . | TGTGCCAGCAGCTTAGGACGAGCCGAGCAGTACTTC | CASSLGRAEQYF
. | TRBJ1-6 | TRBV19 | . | TGTGCCAGTAGTATAGGCGGCCCGGGTTCACCCCTCCACTTT | CASSIGGPGSPLHF